The present entry profiles one TCR beta chain with its context. The data stem from a study of blood T cell repertoires in COVID-19. At the level of the study: Acute-phase and convalescent COVID-19 samples originated in the United States, Italy and Spain.

Produced via immunoSEQ multiplex PCR; TCRdb's table is partial and in-frame only. The sample includes about 330,000 clones, about 90% of them seen just once. Cohorts were assigned according to the clinical history that participants reported. What the recovered Cohort 3 donors had was two negative PCRs, clearance, or symptom resolution. V was clipped by 0 bases and J by 1 base; unmatched bases: 3. Germline V gene lookup returns CDR1 LGHNA and CDR2 YNFKEQ. The CDR3 has 16 amino acids. This receptor was taken from a man aged 30-40 years who had recovered from COVID-19. The V gene is TRBV4-2, the J gene TRBJ1-2; 9 bases are a match to TRBD1. The sample comprised PBMCs or T cells enriched from blood (not recorded which). The CDR3 region has the DNA TGTGCCAGCAGCCAAGAGGGGACAGGGATTAACTATGGCTACACCTTC. This codes for CASSQEGTGINYGYTF.